The entry below describes one T cell receptor (beta chain). These data originate in a study of Ad26.COV2.S vaccination and SARS-CoV-2 variants. This table comes from immunoSEQ multiplex PCR, and its TCRdb copy is limited to in-frame clones, with some not included. In the table there are roughly 150,000 clones, 80% to 90% of which are singletons. The sequence derives from a human donor who had recovered from COVID-19. Sequenced here: peripheral blood, sampled after recovery from COVID-19.

The CDR3 region has the DNA TGTGCCAGCAGCCCCCGCGGGAACACCGGGGAGCTGTTTTTT. Its protein product is CASSPRGNTGELFF. V usage is TRBV7-8 and J usage is TRBJ2-2; D call uncertain. This CDR3 contains 14 residues. Trimming removed 5 bases at V and 1 base at J, with 8 bases between. In germline, CDR1 is SGHVS, CDR2 FQNEAQ.